This paragraph reports one TCR beta chain. Its antigen remains unknown. PCR amplification relied on 60 Vbeta primers (plus 13 Jbeta primers). Profiled with immunoSEQ multiplex PCR; TCRdb holds only in-frame clones, not every one. The table records hundreds of thousands of clones, approximately 90% of them present only once. The sample comes from a study of cytomegalovirus exposure and HLA in healthy donors. Study results and caveats: It was taken for granted in presence/absence analyses that sequencing depth across donors was roughly uniform. Reportedly, cytomegalovirus status was diagnosed with high sensitivity and specificity.

This CDR3 contains 20 residues. This chain links TRBV12-2 with TRBJ2-2; whether TRBD1, the table's D call, matches the DNA was not checked. TRBV12-2 is recorded as a pseudogene. What was sequenced was PBMCs. This sequence originates from a woman aged 18-30 years in good health and CMV-seronegative. Here the CDR3 DNA reads TGTGCAAGTCGCTTAGTTTGGGAACAGGGGGCTCCTGCGAACACCGGGGAGCTGTTTTTT. Protein sequence: CASRLVWEQGAPANTGELFF.